This entry is about one T cell receptor (beta chain). Looked up from germline, CDR1 is SNHLY and CDR2 is FYNNEI. CDR3 length: 12 amino acids. Trimming took 0 bases from V and 5 from J, leaving 4 bases between them. The sample comes from a study of OX40 agonist ivuxolimab in advanced cancers. With autoimmune disease history or systemic immunosuppression, patients were excluded. Clones were sequenced by immunoSEQ multiplex PCR, and TCRdb holds only the in-frame ones, with some missing. The data hold fewer than 65,000 clones, with around 91% observed a single time. V is TRBV2 and J is TRBJ1-1, with no clear D. Sequencing used CD4+ or CD8+ T cells sorted from blood, obtained in a trial of the OX40 agonist ivuxolimab. This sequence was found in an adult with an advanced solid tumor such as melanoma, head and neck, liver or kidney cancer. Here the CDR3 reads CASSEADTEAFF. CDR3 nucleotides: TGTGCCAGCAGTGAAGCGGATACTGAAGCTTTCTTT.